The rows below give T cell receptor beta chains drawn from one sample of a study of CD8 T cells in Susac syndrome. TCRdb itself ran the immunoSEQ multiplex PCR reads through MiXCR, one entry per CDR3 protein. Counted here are about 71,000 distinct CDR3 sequences, 96% occurring once; the ten biggest clones make up 0.11%. Sequencing was performed on CD4+ T cells from PBMCs. Receptors originate from a human donor with multiple sclerosis. Both conserved end residues are part of each CDR3. The D gene is left open where the match is weak. The size field is filled for only some rows; it gives once, few, many or a size class.

>TRBJ2-1|.|TRBV20-1|.
TGCAGTGCTAGAGGTGGAAGGGGACCGATTGTCTTC
CSARGGRGPIVF
>TRBJ1-1|.|TRBV20-1|.
TGCGGAGCATACAGGTTTATTATGAACACTGAAGCTTTCTTT
CGAYRFIMNTEAFF
>TRBJ2-1|.|TRBV20-1|.
TGCAGTGCTAGAGATGCGGGGAGGGCAGGGGCCACCTACAATGAGCAGTTCTTC
CSARDAGRAGATYNEQFF
>TRBJ2-7|.|TRBV20-1|.
TGCAGTGCTTGGTCGCCCGGGACAATCTACGAGCAGTACTTC
CSAWSPGTIYEQYF
>TRBJ1-5|.|TRBV29-1|.
TGCAGCGTTGGAGAGGGCGGCAATCAGCCCCAGCATTTT
CSVGEGGNQPQHF
>TRBJ1-1|.|TRBV3-1|.
TGTGCCAGCAGCCGGGGGAACACTGAAGCTTTCTTT
CASSRGNTEAFF
>TRBJ2-1|TRBD1|TRBV5-6|.
TGTGCCAGCAGCCCCACAGGGGCGTTTTCCTACAATGAGCAGTTCTTC
CASSPTGAFSYNEQFF
>TRBJ2-3|TRBD1|TRBV29-1|.
TGCAGCGTTGAAGATCGTCGCTTTGGGACAGACCACACAGATACGCAGTATTTT
CSVEDRRFGTDHTDTQYF
>TRBJ2-7|TRBD1|TRBV7-2|.
TGTGCCAGCAGCTTGGCAGGGGGCTCAAGCTCCTACGAGCAGTACTTC
CASSLAGGSSSYEQYF
>TRBJ2-7|.|TRBV6-5|.
TGTGCCAGCAGTCGCCAAAGGACCACGAACGAGCAGTACTTC
CASSRQRTTNEQYF
>TRBJ1-2|TRBD1|TRBV20-1|.
TGCAGTGCTCCGACAGGGAACCATGGCTACACCTTC
CSAPTGNHGYTF
>TRBJ2-1|.|TRBV5-1|.
TGCGCCAGCAGCTTGGTGGGCATCACACGGTCCTACAATGAGCAGTTCTTC
CASSLVGITRSYNEQFF
>TRBJ2-7|TRBD2|TRBV12-3/TRBV12-4|.
TGTGCCAGCAGTTTTAACGGGGGGACGTCCTGCGAGCAGTACTTC
CASSFNGGTSCEQYF
>TRBJ2-5|.|TRBV13|once
TGTGCCAGCAGCTTAGCTGGTTGGGGACGGCAAGAGACCCAGTACTTC
CASSLAGWGRQETQYF
>TRBJ2-3|.|TRBV3-1|.
TGTGCCAGCAGCCAAGATCGGGACTTCAATACGCAGTATTTT
CASSQDRDFNTQYF
>TRBJ1-1|.|TRBV29-1|.
TGCAGCGTTTCCAGGGAGTCGGTCACTGAAGCTTTCTTT
CSVSRESVTEAFF
>TRBJ1-1|.|TRBV30|.
TGTGCCTGGAGTGTGCAGGGGAACACTGAAGCTTTCTTT
CAWSVQGNTEAFF
>TRBJ2-3|.|TRBV10-1|.
TGCGCCAGCAGTAAGAGGCAGGCGCGAAGCACAGATACGCAGTATTTT
CASSKRQARSTDTQYF
>TRBJ2-3|.|TRBV7-3|.
TGTGCCAGCAGTCTAGTCGGGGGAGATACGCAGTATTTT
CASSLVGGDTQYF
>TRBJ1-1|.|TRBV5-1|.
TGCGCCAGCAGCGCCAGCTTGGGGGCGAACACTGAAGCTTTCTTT
CASSASLGANTEAFF
>TRBJ1-5|.|TRBV29-1|.
TGCAGCGTTGGCGCGGAAAGCAATCAGCCCCAGCATTTT
CSVGAESNQPQHF
>TRBJ1-1|.|TRBV12-3/TRBV12-4|.
TGTGCCAGCAGTTTAAGTACCACTGAAGCTTTCTTT
CASSLSTTEAFF